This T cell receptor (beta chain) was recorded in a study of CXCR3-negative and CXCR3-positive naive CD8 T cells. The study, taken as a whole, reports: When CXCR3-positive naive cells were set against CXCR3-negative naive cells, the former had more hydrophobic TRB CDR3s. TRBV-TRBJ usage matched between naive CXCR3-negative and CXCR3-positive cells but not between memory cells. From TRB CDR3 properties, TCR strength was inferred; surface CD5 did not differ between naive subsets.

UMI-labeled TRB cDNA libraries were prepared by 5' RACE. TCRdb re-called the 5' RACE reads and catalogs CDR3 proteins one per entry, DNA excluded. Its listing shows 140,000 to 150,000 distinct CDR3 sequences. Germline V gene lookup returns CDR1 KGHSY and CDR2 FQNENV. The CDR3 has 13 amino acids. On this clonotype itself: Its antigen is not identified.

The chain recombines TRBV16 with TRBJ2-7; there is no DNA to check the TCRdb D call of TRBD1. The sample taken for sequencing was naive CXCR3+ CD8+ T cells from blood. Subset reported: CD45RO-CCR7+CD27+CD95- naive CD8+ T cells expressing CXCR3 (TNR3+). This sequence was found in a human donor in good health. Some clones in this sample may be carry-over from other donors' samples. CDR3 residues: CASSQSRGGEQYF.